Listed below are T cell receptor beta chains from one sample, sequenced in a study of human T cells and chemical hapten exposure. TCRdb reprocessed the RACE reads via MiXCR and lists one record per CDR3 protein. The sample gives under 90,000 distinct CDR3 sequences, over 8.5% of which show up once; around 1.4% is in the top ten. Sequencing input: whole blood. These receptors originate from a male donor in good health. Some clones in this sample may be carry-over from other donors' samples. CDR3s include the opening cysteine and the closing phenylalanine or tryptophan. D genes are given only for firm matches. The size of a clone is reported for some rows only, either as once, few or many, or as a class for expanded clones.

j_gene,abundance,d_gene,v_gene,CDR3nt,CDR3aa
TRBJ2-5,few,.,TRBV30,TGTGCCTGGAGTGTCTGGGGGCAAGAGACCCAGTACTTC,CAWSVWGQETQYF
TRBJ2-3,many,TRBD1,TRBV3-1,TGTGCCAGCAGCCCGTCGGACAGGGCCGGCACAGATACGCAGTATTTT,CASSPSDRAGTDTQYF
TRBJ1-5,many,TRBD1,TRBV19,TGTGCCAGTAGTATATCCGACAGGGCGGGGCAGCCCCAGCATTTT,CASSISDRAGQPQHF
TRBJ2-7,.,.,TRBV7-2,TGTGCCAGCAGGGGGGGGCTCTCCTACGAGCAGTACTTC,CASRGGLSYEQYF
TRBJ1-1,few,.,TRBV7-9,TGTGCCAGCAGCTCACTCCAAGGGGAGGTCATGAACACTGAAGCTTTCTTT,CASSSLQGEVMNTEAFF
TRBJ1-6,few,.,TRBV20-1,TGCAGTGCTAGGGGCGACCTAAACTCACCCCTCCACTTT,CSARGDLNSPLHF
TRBJ2-2,many,.,TRBV6-2/TRBV6-3,TGTGCCAGCAGTTCCCCGACAGTGCGGACCGGGGAGCTGTTTTTT,CASSSPTVRTGELFF
TRBJ2-3,many,TRBD1,TRBV24-1,TGTGCCACCAGTGACCCCGGGACAGACCCCACAGATACGCAGTATTTT,CATSDPGTDPTDTQYF
TRBJ2-5,.,.,TRBV19,TGTGCCAGTAGTATAGGGGTAAGGGATGAAGAAGAGACCCAGTACTTC,CASSIGVRDEEETQYF
TRBJ2-7,.,TRBD2,TRBV30,TGTGCCTTCACTAGCGGGGTCTCCTACGAGCAGTACTTC,CAFTSGVSYEQYF
TRBJ1-1,many,.,TRBV7-9,TGTGCCAGCAGGTCAAGTTTACCTAACACTGAAGCTTTCTTT,CASRSSLPNTEAFF
TRBJ2-3,few,.,TRBV14,TGTGCCAGCAGCCAAGATAGGCTCCGGGGGCGCGTCGCAGATACGCAGTATTTT,CASSQDRLRGRVADTQYF
TRBJ2-3,few,.,TRBV6-6,TGTGCCAGCAGTACCCAGAGAGCGGGCACAGATACGCAGTATTTT,CASSTQRAGTDTQYF
TRBJ1-6,.,TRBD1,TRBV7-2,TGTGCCAGCAGCTTATTGAGGGACAGCCTCCCCAATTCACCCCTCCACTTT,CASSLLRDSLPNSPLHF
TRBJ2-5,.,.,TRBV5-6,TGTGCCAGCAGCTTGGTTGAGGGAGAGACCCAGTACTTC,CASSLVEGETQYF
TRBJ1-2,few,.,TRBV10-2,TGCGCCAGCAGTGAGCCTACACAGGGCAACGGCTACACCTTC,CASSEPTQGNGYTF
TRBJ2-1,.,TRBD1,TRBV12-3/TRBV12-4,TGTGCCAGCAGTTTATCGGAACAGGGGGTGCAGCAGTTCTTC,CASSLSEQGVQQFF
TRBJ2-3,.,.,TRBV7-9,TGTGCCAGCAGCCATTGGACGGTGAGCACAGATACGCGGTATTTT,CASSHWTVSTDTRYF
TRBJ2-7,.,TRBD2,TRBV5-4,TGTGCCAGCAGCTTACCAGCGGGGGCGGACTACGAGCAGTACTTC,CASSLPAGADYEQYF
TRBJ1-1,many,TRBD1,TRBV12-3/TRBV12-4,TGTGCCTCCAAGAGGGGGCAGAACACTGAAGCTTTCTTT,CASKRGQNTEAFF
TRBJ1-4,many,.,TRBV2,TGTGCCAGCAGTTACGGACAGCAGAATGAAAAACTGTTTTTT,CASSYGQQNEKLFF
TRBJ1-6,few,TRBD1,TRBV6-5,TGTGCCAGCAGTTACTCAAGGGGGCGGAATTCACCCCTCCACTTT,CASSYSRGRNSPLHF
TRBJ2-3,many,.,TRBV29-1,TGCAGCGTTGTCGTCGTAGCGCCCACCAGCACAGATACGCAGTATTTT,CSVVVVAPTSTDTQYF
TRBJ2-6,.,.,TRBV6-2/TRBV6-3,TGTGCCAGCAGACCTATACCTGGGGCCAACGTCCTGACTTTC,CASRPIPGANVLTF
TRBJ1-2,few,.,TRBV25-1,TGTGCCAGCAGTGAATCGATAGCTACCTATGGCTACACCTTC,CASSESIATYGYTF
TRBJ2-1,few,.,TRBV7-3,TGTGCCAGCAGCTTGGGTGGAGGGGGGTCCTACAATGAGCAGTTCTTC,CASSLGGGGSYNEQFF
TRBJ1-1,many,.,TRBV12-3/TRBV12-4,TGTGCCAGCAGTACAGAGAACACTGAAGCTTTCTTT,CASSTENTEAFF